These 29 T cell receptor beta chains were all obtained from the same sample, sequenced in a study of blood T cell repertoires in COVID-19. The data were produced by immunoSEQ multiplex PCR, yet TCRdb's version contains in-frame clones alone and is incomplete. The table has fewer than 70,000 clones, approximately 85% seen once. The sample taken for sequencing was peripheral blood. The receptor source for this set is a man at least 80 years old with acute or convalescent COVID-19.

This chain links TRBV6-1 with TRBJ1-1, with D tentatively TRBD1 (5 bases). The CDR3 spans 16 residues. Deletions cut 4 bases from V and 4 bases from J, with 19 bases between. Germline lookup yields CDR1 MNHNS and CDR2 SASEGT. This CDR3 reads CASSGKGSGWGTEAFF. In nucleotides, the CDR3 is TGTGCCAGCAGTGGGAAGGGCTCAGGGTGGGGCACTGAAGCTTTCTTT.

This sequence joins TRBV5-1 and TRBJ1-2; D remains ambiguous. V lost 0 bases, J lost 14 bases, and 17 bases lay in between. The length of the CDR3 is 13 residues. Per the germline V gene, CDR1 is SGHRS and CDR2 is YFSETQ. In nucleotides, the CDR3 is TGCGCCAGCAGCTTGGCCTTCTATTCATTCGGGACCTTC. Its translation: CASSLAFYSFGTF.

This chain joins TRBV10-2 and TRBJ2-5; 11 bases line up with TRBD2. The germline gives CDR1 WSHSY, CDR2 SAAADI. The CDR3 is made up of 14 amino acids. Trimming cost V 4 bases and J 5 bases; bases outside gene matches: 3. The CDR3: CASSVSGRAETQYF. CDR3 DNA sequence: TGCGCCAGCAGTGTTAGCGGGAGGGCGGAGACCCAGTACTTC.

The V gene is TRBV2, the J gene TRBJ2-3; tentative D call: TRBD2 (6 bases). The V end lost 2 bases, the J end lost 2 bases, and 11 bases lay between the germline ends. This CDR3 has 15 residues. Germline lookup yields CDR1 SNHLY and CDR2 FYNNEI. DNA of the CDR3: TGTGCCAGCAGTGAATTGGCTAGCGCCACAGATACGCAGTATTTT. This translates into CASSELASATDTQYF. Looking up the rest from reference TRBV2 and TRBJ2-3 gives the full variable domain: EPEVTQTPSHQVTQMGQEVILRCVPISNHLYFYWYRQILGQKVEFLVSFYNNEISEKSEIFDDQFSVERPDGSNFTLKIRSTKLEDSAMYFCASSELASATDTQYFGPGTRLTVL.

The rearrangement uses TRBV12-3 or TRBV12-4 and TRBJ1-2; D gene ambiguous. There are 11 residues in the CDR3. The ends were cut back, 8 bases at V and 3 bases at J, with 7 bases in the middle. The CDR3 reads CASHGDYGYTF. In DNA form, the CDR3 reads TGTGCCAGCCACGGTGACTATGGCTACACCTTC.

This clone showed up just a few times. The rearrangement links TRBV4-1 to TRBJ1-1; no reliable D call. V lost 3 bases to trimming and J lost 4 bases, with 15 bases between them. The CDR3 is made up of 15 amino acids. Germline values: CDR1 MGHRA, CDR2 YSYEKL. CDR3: CASSQPSRGSTEAFF. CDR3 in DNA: TGCGCCAGCAGCCAGCCCTCACGGGGTTCCACTGAAGCTTTCTTT.

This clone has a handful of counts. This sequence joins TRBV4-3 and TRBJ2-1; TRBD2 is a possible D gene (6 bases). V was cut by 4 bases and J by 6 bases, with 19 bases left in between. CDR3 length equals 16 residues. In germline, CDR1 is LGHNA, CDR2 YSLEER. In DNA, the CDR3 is TGCGCCAGCAGCCCGCGAACCCTCGGAGGGAGCAATGAGCAGTTCTTC. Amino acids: CASSPRTLGGSNEQFF.

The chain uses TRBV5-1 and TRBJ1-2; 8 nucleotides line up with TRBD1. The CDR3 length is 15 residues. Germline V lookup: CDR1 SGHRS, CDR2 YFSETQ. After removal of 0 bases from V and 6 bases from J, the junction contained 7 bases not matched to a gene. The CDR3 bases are TGCGCCAGCAGCTTGGCCGCCGGACAGGGAAATGGCTACACCTTC. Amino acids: CASSLAAGQGNGYTF.

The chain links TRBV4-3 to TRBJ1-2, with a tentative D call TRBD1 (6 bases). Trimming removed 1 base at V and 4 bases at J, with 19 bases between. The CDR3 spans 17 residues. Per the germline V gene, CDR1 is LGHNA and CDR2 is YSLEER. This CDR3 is CASSQAIGQLSTYGYTF. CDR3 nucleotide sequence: TGCGCCAGCAGCCAAGCTATCGGACAGCTCTCTACCTATGGCTACACCTTC.

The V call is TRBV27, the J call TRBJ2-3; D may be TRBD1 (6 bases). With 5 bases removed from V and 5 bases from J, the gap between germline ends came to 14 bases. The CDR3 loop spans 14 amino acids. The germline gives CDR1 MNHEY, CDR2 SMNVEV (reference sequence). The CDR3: CASSLRQARDTQYF. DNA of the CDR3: TGTGCCAGCAGTCTCCGACAGGCCCGAGATACGCAGTATTTT.

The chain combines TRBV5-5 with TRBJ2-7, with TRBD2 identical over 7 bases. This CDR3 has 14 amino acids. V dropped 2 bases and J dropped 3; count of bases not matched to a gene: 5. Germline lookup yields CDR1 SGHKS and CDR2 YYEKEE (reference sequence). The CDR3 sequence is CASSFPASGYEQYF. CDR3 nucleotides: TGTGCCAGCAGCTTTCCGGCTAGCGGCTACGAGCAGTACTTC.

CDR3 protein: CASSPTGDHYNEQFF. CDR3 nucleotides: TGTGCCAGCTCACCCACAGGGGATCACTACAATGAGCAGTTCTTC. This chain links TRBV18 with TRBJ2-1; 7 bases fit TRBD1. J lost 3 bases, V lost 3 bases, and 5 bases had no gene match. Germline V lookup: CDR1 KGHSH, CDR2 LQKENI. The CDR3 has 15 residues.

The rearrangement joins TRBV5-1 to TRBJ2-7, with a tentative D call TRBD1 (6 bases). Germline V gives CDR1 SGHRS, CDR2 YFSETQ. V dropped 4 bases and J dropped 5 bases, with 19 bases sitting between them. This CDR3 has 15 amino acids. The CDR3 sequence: CASSQAPGQRNEQYF. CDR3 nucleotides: TGCGCCAGCAGCCAGGCCCCTGGACAGCGGAACGAGCAGTACTTC. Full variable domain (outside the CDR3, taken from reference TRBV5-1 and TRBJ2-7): KAGVTQTPRYLIKTRGQQVTLSCSPISGHRSVSWYQQTPGQGLQFLFEYFSETQRNKGNFPGRFSGRQFSNSRSEMNVSTLELGDSALYLCASSQAPGQRNEQYFGPGTRLTVT.

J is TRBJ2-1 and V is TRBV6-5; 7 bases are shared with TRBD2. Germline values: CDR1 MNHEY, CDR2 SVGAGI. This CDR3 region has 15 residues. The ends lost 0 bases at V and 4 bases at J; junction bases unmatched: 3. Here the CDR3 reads CASSYSAGEYNEQFF. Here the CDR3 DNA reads TGTGCCAGCAGTTACTCGGCGGGAGAGTACAATGAGCAGTTCTTC.

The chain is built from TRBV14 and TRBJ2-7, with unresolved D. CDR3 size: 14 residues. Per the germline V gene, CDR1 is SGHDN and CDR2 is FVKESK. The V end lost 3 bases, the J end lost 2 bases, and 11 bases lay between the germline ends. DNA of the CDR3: TGTGCCAGCAGCCATCTGCGGCGTACCTACGAGCAGTACTTC. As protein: CASSHLRRTYEQYF.

The CDR3 coding sequence is TGCGCCAGCAGCCCGCCCTACAGGGGGGGGGTCTACGAGCAGTACTTC. This codes for CASSPPYRGGVYEQYF. The chain is built from TRBV5-1 and TRBJ2-7, with D possibly TRBD1 on 8 matching bases. V lost 4 bases, J lost 3 bases, and 20 bases lay in between. Germline values: CDR1 SGHRS, CDR2 YFSETQ. There are 16 residues in the CDR3.

CDR3: CASSYVGTGSYGYTF. CDR3 DNA sequence: TGTGCCAGCAGTTACGTTGGGACAGGGAGCTATGGCTACACCTTC. The rearrangement links TRBV6-2 or TRBV6-3 to TRBJ1-2; the match to TRBD1 covers 9 bases. The CDR3 is made up of 15 amino acids. CDR1 and CDR2 (germline): MNHEY, SVGEGT. After removal of 2 bases from V and 4 bases from J, the junction contained 5 bases not matched to a gene.

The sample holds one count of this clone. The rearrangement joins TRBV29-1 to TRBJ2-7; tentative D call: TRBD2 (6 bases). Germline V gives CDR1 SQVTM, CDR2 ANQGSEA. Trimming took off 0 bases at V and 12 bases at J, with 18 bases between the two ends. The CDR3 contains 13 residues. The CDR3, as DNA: TGCAGCGTTGAAGATCGGGTTAGCGGAAGGCTGTACTTC. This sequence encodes CSVEDRVSGRLYF.

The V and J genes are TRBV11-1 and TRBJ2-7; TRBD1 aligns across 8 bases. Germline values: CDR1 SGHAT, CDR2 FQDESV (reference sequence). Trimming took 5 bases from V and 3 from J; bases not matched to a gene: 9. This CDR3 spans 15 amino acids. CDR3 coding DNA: TGTGCCAGCAGCCTTCTCGGACAGGGAGACTACGAGCAGTACTTC. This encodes CASSLLGQGDYEQYF.

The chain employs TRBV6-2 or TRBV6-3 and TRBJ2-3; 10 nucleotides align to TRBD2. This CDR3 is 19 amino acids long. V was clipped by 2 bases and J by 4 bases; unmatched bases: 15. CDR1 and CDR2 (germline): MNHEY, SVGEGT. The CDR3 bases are TGTGCCAGCAGTTACCCGACTAGCGGGCCGAATATGGGCTCAGATACGCAGTATTTT. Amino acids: CASSYPTSGPNMGSDTQYF.

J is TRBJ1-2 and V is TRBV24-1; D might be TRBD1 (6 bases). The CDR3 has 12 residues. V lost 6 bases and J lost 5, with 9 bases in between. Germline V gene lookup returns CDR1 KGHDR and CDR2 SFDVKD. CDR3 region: CATSQQGYGYTF. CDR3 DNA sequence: TGTGCCACCAGTCAACAGGGTTATGGCTACACCTTC.

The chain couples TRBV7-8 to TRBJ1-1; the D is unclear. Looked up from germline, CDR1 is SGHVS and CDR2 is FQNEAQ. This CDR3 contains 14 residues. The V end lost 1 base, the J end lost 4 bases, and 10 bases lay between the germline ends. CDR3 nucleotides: TGTGCCAGCAGCTTAGAAATTTTCGGCACTGAAGCTTTCTTT. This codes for CASSLEIFGTEAFF.

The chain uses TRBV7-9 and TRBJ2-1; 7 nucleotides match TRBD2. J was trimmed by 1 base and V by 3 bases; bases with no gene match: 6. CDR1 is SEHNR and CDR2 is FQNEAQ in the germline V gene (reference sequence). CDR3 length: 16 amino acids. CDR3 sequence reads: CASSLFGGRSYNEQFF. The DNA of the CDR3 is TGTGCCAGCAGCTTGTTCGGCGGGAGATCCTACAATGAGCAGTTCTTC.

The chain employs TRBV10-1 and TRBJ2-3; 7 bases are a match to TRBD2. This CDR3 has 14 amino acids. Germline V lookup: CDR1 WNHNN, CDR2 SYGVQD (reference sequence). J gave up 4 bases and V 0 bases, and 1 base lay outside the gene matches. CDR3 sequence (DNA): TGCGCCAGCAGTGAGTCGCTAGCGGCAGATACGCAGTATTTT. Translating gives CASSESLAADTQYF.

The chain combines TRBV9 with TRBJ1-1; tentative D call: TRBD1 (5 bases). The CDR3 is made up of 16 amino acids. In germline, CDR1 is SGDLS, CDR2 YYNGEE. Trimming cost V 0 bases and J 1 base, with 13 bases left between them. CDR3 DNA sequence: TGTGCCAGCAGCGTAGCCCCAGGGCTGGGGAACACTGAAGCTTTCTTT. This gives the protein CASSVAPGLGNTEAFF.

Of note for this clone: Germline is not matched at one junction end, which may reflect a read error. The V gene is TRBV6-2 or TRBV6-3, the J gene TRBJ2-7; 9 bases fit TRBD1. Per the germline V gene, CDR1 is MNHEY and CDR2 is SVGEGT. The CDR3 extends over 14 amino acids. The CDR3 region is CASNPSGQGSGFFF. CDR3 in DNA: TGTGCCAGCAACCCGTCCGGACAGGGGTCGGGGTTCTTCTTC.

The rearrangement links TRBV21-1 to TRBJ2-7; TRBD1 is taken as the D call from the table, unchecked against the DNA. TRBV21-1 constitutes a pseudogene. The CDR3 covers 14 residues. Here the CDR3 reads CASSGRDRDYEQYF. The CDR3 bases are TGTGCCAGCAGCGGCCGGGACAGGGACTACGAGCAGTACTTC.

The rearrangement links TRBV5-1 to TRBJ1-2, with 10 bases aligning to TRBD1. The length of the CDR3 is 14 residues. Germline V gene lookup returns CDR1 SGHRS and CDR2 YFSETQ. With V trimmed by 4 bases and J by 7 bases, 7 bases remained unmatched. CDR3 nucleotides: TGCGCCAGCAGCCCCGGGACAGGGGCATCTGGCTACACCTTC. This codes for CASSPGTGASGYTF.

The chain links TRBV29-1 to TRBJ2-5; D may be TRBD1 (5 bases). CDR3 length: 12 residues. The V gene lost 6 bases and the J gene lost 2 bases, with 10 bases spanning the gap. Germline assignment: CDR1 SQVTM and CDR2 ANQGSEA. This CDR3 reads CSVRTPQETQYF. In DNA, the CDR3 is TGCAGCGTAAGGACACCTCAAGAGACCCAGTACTTC.